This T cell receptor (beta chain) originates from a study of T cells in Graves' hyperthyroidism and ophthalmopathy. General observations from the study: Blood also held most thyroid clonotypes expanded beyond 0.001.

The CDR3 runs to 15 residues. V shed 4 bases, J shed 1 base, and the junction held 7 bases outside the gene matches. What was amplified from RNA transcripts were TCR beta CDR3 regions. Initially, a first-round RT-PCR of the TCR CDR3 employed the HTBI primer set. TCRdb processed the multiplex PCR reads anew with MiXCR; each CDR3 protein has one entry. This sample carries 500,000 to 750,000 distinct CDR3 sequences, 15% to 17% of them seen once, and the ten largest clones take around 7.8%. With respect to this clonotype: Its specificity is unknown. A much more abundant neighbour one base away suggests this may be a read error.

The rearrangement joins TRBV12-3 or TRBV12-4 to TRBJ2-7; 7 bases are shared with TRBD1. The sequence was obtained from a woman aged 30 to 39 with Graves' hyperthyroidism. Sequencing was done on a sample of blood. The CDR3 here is CASSSFDRASYEQYF. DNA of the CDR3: TGTGCCAGCAGTTCCTTCGACAGGGCGTCCTACGAGCAGTACTTC.